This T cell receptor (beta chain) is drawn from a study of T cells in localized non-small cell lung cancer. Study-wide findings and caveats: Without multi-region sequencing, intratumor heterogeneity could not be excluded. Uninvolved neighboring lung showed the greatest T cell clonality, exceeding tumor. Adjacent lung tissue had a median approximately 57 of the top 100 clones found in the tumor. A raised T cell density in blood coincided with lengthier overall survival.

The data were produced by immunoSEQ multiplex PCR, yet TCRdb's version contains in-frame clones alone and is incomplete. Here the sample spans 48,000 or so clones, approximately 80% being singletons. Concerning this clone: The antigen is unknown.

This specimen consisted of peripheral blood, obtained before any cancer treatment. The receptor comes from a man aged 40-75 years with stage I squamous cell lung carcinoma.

This chain's CDR3 is CASTPRAATGETQYF. In DNA form, the CDR3 reads TGTGCCAGCACCCCCCGGGCTGCGACGGGAGAGACCCAGTACTTC. The V and J genes are TRBV7-2 and TRBJ2-5; D gene uncertain. The CDR3 is made up of 15 amino acids. The germline gives CDR1 SGHTA, CDR2 FQGNSA. V shed 7 bases and J shed 4 bases, with 19 bases lying between them.